This T cell receptor beta chain was documented in a study of T cells in localized non-small cell lung cancer. The study's findings and limits: With higher T cell density in blood came longer overall survival.

Sequencing was performed with immunoSEQ multiplex PCR; in TCRdb, only in-frame clones are kept and a portion is missing. The profile covers over 20,000 clones, with approximately 90% appearing a single time and roughly 4.1% taken by the ten largest. About this clone: What it recognizes is unknown. Other DNA sequences in this sample translate to the same CDR3.

The CDR3 sequence is 15 residues long. The ends lost 2 bases at V and 5 bases at J; junction bases unmatched: 7. CDR1 and CDR2 (germline): LGHNT, FRNRAP. The chain employs TRBV12-5 and TRBJ2-3; 7 nucleotides match TRBD2. This specimen consisted of peripheral blood, obtained before any cancer treatment. The origin of this receptor is an older female donor with stage II squamous cell lung carcinoma. CDR3 nucleotides: TGTGCTAGTGGTTTGTATGCTAGGGAGGGAGATACGCAGTATTTT. It codes for CASGLYAREGDTQYF.